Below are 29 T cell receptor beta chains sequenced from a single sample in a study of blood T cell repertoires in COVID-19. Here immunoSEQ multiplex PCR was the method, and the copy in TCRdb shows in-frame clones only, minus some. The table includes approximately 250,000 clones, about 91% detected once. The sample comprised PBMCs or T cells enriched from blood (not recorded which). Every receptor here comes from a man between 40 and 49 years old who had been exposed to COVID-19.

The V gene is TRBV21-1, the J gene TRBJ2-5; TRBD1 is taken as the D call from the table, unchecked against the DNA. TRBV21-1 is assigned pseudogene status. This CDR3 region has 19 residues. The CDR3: CASSKGIVEGTGAQETQYF. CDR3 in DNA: TGTGCCAGCAGCAAAGGTATTGTGGAGGGGACAGGGGCCCAAGAGACCCAGTACTTC.

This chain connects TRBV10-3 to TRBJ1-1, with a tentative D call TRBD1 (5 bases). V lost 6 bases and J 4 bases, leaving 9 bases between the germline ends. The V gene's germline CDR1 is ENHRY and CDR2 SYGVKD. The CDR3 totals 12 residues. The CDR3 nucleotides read TGTGCCATCAGCGGGACTCGCACTGAAGCTTTCTTT. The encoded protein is CAISGTRTEAFF.

In DNA, the CDR3 is TGTGCCACCGAGGCCGAGATGAACACTGAAGCTTTCTTT. Its protein product is CATEAEMNTEAFF. The chain links TRBV15 to TRBJ1-1; D remains unclear. Trimming cost V 8 bases and J 0 bases, with 10 bases left between them. The CDR3 runs to 13 residues. Germline V gives CDR1 LNHNV, CDR2 YYDKDF (reference sequence).

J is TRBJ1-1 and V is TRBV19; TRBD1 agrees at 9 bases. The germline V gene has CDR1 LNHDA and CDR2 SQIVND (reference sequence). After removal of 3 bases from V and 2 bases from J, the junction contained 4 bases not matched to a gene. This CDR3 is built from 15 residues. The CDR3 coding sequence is TGTGCCAGTAGTATGGGACAGGGATATAACACTGAAGCTTTCTTT. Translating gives CASSMGQGYNTEAFF.

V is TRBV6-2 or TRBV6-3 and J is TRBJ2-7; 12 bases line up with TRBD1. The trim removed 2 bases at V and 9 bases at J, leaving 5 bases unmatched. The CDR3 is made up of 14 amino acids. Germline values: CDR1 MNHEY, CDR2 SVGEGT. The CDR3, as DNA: TGTGCCAGCAGTTACCCGGGACAGGGGGCTGTGCAGTACTTC. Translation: CASSYPGQGAVQYF.

CDR3: CSARSDVVLLDTQYF. The DNA for the CDR3 is TGCAGCGCCCGTAGCGACGTAGTATTATTAGATACGCAGTATTTT. V gene TRBV29-1 combines with J gene TRBJ2-3, with D possibly being TRBD2 (5 bases). The V gene's germline CDR1 is SQVTM and CDR2 ANQGSEA. The germline V and J ends were trimmed by 7 bases and 5 bases, with 22 bases remaining between them. The CDR3 has 15 residues.

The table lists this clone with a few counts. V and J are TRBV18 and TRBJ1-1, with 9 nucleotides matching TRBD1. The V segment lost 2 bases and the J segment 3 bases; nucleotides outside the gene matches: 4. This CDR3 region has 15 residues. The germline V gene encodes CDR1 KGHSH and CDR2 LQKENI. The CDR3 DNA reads TGTGCCAGCTCACCATTAGGACAGGGGTACACTGAAGCTTTCTTT. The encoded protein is CASSPLGQGYTEAFF. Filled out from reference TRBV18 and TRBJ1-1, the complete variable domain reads NAGVMQNPRHLVRRRGQEARLRCSPMKGHSHVYWYRQLPEEGLKFMVYLQKENIIDESGMPKERFSAEFPKEGPSILRIQQVVRGDSAAYFCASSPLGQGYTEAFFGQGTRLTVV.

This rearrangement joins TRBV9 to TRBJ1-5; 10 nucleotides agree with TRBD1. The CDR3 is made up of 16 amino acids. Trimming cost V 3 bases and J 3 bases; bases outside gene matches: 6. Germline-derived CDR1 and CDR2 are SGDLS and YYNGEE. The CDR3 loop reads CASSETGGFSNQPQHF. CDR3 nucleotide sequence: TGTGCCAGCAGCGAGACAGGGGGCTTTTCCAATCAGCCCCAGCATTTT.

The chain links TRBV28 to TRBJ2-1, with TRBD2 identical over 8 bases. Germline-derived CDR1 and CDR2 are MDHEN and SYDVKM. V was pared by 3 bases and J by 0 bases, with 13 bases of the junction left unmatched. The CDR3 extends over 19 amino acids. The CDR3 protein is CASSLKVTGGRFSYNEQFF. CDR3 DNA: TGTGCCAGCAGTTTGAAGGTTACGGGAGGGAGGTTCTCCTACAATGAGCAGTTCTTC.

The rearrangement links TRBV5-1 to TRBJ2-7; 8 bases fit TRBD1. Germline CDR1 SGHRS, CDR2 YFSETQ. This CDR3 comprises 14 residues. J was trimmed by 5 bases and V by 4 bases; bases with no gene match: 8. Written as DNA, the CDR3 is TGCGCCAGCAGCCAGGGACAGGTCGCCAACGAGCAGTACTTC. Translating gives CASSQGQVANEQYF.

CDR3 loop: CASRTGLAKYNEQFF. The CDR3 bases are TGTGCCAGCAGAACGGGACTAGCGAAATACAATGAGCAGTTCTTC. The chain is built from TRBV6-5 and TRBJ2-1, with 10 bases identical to TRBD2. This CDR3 spans 15 amino acids. Germline V gene lookup returns CDR1 MNHEY and CDR2 SVGAGI. With V trimmed by 6 bases and J by 4 bases, 6 bases remained unmatched.

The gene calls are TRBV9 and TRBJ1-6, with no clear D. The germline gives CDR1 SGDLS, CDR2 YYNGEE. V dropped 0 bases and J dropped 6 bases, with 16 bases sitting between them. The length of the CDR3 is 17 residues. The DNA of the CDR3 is TGTGCCAGCAGCGTAGCTGATCGACACTTTCTTAATTCACCCCTCCACTTT. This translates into CASSVADRHFLNSPLHF.

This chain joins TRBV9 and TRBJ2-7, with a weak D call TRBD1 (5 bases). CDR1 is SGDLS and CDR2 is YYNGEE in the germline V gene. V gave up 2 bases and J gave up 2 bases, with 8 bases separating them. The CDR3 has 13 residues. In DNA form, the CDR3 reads TGTGCCAGCAGCGTCACAGGTACCTACGAGCAGTACTTC. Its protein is CASSVTGTYEQYF.

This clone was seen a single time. The DNA for the CDR3 is TGTGCCAGTAGAGGGGGACAGGGGGCAGCTGGAAACACCATATATTTT. This encodes CASRGGQGAAGNTIYF. The chain employs TRBV19 and TRBJ1-3, with 12 nucleotides matching TRBD1. The CDR3 loop spans 16 amino acids. V dropped 6 bases and J dropped 2; count of bases not matched to a gene: 5. Per germline, CDR1 LNHDA and CDR2 SQIVND (reference sequence).

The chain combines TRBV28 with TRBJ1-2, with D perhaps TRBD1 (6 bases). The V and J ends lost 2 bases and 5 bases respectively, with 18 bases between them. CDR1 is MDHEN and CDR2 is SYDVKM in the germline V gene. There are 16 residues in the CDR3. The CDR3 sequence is CASSLTSGTIIYGYTF. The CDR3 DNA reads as TGTGCCAGCAGTTTAACCTCCGGGACAATTATTTATGGCTACACCTTC.

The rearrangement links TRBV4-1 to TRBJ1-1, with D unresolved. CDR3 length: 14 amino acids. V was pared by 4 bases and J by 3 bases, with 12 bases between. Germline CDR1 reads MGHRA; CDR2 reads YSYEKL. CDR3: CASSPSLADTEAFF. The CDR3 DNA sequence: TGCGCCAGCAGCCCGTCCTTAGCAGACACTGAAGCTTTCTTT.

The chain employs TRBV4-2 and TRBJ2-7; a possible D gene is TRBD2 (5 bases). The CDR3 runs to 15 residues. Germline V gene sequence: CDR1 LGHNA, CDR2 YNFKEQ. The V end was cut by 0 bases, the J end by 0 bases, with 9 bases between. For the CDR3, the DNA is TGTGCCAGCAGCCAAGAATTTGGGAGCTCCTACGAGCAGTACTTC. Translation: CASSQEFGSSYEQYF.

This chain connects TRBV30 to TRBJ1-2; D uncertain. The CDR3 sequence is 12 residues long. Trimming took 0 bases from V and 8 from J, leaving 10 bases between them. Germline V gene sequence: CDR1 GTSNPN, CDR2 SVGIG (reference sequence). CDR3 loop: CAWSVLLVGYTF. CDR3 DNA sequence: TGTGCCTGGAGTGTACTTTTGGTCGGCTACACCTTC.

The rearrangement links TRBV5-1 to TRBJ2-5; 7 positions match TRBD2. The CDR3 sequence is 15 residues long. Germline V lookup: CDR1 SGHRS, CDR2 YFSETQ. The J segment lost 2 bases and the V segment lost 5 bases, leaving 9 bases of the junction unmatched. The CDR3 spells CASSTGAGFQETQYF. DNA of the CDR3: TGCGCCAGCAGTACCGGAGCGGGGTTTCAAGAGACCCAGTACTTC.

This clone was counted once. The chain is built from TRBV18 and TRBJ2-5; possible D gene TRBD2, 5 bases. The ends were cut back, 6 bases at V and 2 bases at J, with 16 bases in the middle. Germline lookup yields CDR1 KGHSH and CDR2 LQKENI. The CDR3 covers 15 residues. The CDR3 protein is CASSHRGDRQETQYF. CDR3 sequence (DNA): TGTGCCAGCTCCCACCGGGGAGATAGACAAGAGACCCAGTACTTC.

The CDR3 here is CASSDPAGDSYEQYF. The CDR3 DNA follows: TGCGCCAGCTCAGACCCAGCGGGAGACTCCTACGAGCAGTACTTC. The chain joins TRBV5-1 to TRBJ2-7; 8 bases align to TRBD2. The CDR3 spans 15 residues. CDR1 SGHRS and CDR2 YFSETQ come from the germline V gene. With V trimmed by 7 bases and J by 0 bases, 9 bases remained unmatched. The variable domain in full, with the rest retrieved from reference TRBV5-1 and TRBJ2-7, is KAGVTQTPRYLIKTRGQQVTLSCSPISGHRSVSWYQQTPGQGLQFLFEYFSETQRNKGNFPGRFSGRQFSNSRSEMNVSTLELGDSALYLCASSDPAGDSYEQYFGPGTRLTVT.

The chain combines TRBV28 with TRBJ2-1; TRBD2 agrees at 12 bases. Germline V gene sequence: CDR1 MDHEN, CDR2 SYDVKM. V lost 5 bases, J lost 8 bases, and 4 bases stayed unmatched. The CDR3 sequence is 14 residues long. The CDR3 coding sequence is TGTGCCAGCAGTACTAGCGGGAGGATCGATGAGCAGTTCTTC. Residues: CASSTSGRIDEQFF.

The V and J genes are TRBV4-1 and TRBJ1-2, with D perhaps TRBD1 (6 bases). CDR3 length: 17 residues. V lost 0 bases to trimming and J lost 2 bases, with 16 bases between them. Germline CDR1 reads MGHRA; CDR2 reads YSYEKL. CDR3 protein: CASSQDRTAKSNYGYTF. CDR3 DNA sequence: TGCGCCAGCAGCCAAGATAGGACAGCGAAATCAAACTATGGCTACACCTTC.

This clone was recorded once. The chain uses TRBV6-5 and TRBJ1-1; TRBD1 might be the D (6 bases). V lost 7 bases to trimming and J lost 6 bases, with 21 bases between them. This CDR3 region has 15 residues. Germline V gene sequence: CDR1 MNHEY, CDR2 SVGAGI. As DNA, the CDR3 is TGTGCCAGCAATACTGCAGGGGCCCTCGTCCCTGAAGCTTTCTTT. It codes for CASNTAGALVPEAFF.

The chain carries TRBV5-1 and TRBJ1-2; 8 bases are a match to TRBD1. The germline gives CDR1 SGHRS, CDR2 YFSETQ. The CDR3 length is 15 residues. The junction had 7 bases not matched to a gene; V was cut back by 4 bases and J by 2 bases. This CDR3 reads CASSPPDRANYGYTF. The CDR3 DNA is TGCGCCAGCAGCCCCCCGGACAGGGCCAACTATGGCTACACCTTC.

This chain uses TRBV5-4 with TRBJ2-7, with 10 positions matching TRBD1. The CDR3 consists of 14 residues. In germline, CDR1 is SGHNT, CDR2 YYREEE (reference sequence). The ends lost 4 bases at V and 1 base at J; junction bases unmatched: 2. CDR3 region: CASSRDRGSYEQYF. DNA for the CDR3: TGTGCCAGCAGCCGGGACAGGGGATCCTACGAGCAGTACTTC.

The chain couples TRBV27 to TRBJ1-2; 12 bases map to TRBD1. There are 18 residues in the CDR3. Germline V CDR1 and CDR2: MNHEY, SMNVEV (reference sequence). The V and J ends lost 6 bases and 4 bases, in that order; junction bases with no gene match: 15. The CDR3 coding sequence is TGTGCCAGCAGCCTAAAGCCCACGGGACAGGGGGCGATCTATGGCTACACCTTC. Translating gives CASSLKPTGQGAIYGYTF.

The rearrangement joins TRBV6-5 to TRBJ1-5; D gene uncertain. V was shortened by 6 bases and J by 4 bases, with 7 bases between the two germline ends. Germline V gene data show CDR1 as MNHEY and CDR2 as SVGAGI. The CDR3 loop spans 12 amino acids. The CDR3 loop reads CASRSQNQPQHF. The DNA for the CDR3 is TGTGCCAGCAGGTCCCAGAATCAGCCCCAGCATTTT.

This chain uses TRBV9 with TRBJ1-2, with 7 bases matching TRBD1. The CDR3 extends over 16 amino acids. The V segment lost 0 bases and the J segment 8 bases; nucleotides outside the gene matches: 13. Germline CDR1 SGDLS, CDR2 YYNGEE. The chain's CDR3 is CASSVAGTGAPRGYTF. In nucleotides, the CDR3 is TGTGCCAGCAGCGTAGCGGGTACAGGGGCCCCTCGGGGCTACACCTTC.